This record looks at one TCR beta chain sequence and its context. This record belongs to a study of shared clonotypes between healthy human individuals. Germline lookup yields CDR1 MNHNS and CDR2 SASEGT. The CDR3 loop spans 12 amino acids. V was clipped by 6 bases and J by 7 bases, with 10 bases between them. In the source study's methods: ImmunoSEQ output held junction-only sequences without quality scores, so filtering differed. The assay was immunoSEQ multiplex PCR, and TCRdb's table has in-frame clones only and misses some. From that table come the V and J calls and clone size; the DNA was used to work out D and trimming. Among roughly 2.2 million clones listed, 85% to 95% were seen once.

This sequence was found in a man aged 18 to 29 in good health. Some clones in this sample may be carry-over from other donors' samples. The sample consisted of naive CD4+ T cells from PBMCs. Subset noted: CD45RA+ positively selected. The genes are TRBV6-1 and TRBJ2-1; D is unclear. The CDR3 region is CASSELRNEQFF. DNA of the CDR3: TGTGCCAGCAGCGAACTTCGGAATGAGCAGTTCTTC.